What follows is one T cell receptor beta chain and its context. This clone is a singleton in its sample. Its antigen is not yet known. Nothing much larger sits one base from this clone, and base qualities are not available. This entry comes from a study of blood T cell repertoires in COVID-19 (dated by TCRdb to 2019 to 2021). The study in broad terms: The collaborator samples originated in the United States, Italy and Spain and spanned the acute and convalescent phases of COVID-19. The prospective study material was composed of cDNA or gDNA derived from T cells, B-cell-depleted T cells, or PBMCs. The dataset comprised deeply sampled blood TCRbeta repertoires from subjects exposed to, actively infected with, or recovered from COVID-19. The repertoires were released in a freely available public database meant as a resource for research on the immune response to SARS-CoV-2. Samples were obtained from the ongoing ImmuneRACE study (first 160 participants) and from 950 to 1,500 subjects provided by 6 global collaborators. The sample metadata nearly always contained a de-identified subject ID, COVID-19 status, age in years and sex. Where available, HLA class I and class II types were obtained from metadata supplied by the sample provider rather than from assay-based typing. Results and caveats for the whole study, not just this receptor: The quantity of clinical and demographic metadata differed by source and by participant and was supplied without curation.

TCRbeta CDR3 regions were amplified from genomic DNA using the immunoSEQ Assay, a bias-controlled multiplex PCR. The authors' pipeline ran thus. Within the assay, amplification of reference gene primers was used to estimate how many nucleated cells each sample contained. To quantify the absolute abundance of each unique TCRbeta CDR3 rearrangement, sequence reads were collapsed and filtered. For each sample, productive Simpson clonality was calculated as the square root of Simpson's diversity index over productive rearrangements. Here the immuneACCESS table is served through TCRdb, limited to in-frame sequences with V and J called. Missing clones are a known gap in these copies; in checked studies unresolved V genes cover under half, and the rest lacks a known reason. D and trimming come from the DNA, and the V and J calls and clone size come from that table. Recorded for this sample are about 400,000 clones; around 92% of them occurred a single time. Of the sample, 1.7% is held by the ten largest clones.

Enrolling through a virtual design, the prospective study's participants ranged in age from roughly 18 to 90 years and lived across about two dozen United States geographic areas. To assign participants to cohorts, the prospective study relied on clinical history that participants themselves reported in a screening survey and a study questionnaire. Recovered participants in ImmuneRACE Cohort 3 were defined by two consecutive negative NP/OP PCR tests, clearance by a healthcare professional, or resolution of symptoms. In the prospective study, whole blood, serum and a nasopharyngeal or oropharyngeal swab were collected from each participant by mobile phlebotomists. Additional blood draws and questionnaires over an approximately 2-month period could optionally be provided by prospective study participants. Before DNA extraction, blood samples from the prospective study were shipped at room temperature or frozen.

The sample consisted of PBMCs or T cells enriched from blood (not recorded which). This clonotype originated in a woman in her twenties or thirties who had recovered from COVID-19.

The DNA sequence is TGTGCCAGCAGGTCCCTAGCGGGGCTTGAAGAGACCCAGTACTTC. This codes for CASRSLAGLEETQYF. The V gene is TRBV28 and the J gene is TRBJ2-5, with 9 bases matching TRBD2. The CDR3 covers 15 residues, taking in both the cysteine and the phenylalanine. Kept here is only the CDR3 DNA, which spans 45 bases and is read in frame from base 1. CDR1 and CDR2, looked up from the germline V gene, are MDHEN and SYDVKM. Trimming takes 6 bases off V and 3 bases off J; junction bases not matched to a gene: 8.